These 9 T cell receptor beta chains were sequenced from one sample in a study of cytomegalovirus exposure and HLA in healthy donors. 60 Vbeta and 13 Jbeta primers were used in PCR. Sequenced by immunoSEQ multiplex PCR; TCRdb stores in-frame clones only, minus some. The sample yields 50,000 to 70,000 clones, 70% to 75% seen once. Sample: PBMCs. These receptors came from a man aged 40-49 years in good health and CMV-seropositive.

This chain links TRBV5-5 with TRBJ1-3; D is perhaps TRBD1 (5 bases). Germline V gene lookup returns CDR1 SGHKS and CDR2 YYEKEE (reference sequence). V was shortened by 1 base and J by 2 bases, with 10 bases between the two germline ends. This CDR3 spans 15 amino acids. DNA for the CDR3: TGTGCCAGCAGCTTGAGTTTGGGGCCTGGAAACACCATATATTTT. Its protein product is CASSLSLGPGNTIYF.

DNA of the CDR3: TGTGCCACCAGCAGGAGGGCCGGGGAGCTGTTTTTT. Translation: CATSRRAGELFF. V is TRBV15 and J is TRBJ2-2; perhaps TRBD2 as D (5 bases). Trimming pared 3 bases from V and 6 bases from J, leaving 5 bases between. The CDR3 has 12 amino acids. Germline CDR1 is LNHNV and CDR2 is YYDKDF (reference sequence).

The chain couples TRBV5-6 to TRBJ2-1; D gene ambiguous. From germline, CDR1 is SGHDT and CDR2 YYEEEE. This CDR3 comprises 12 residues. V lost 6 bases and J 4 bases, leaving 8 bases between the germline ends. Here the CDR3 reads CASTTNYNEQFF. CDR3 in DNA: TGTGCCAGCACTACCAATTACAATGAGCAGTTCTTC.

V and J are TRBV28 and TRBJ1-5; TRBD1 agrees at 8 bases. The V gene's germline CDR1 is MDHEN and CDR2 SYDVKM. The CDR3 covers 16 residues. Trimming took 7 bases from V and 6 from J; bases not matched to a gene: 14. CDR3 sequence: CASTRSTGVGVQPQHF. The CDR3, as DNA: TGTGCCAGCACCAGATCGACAGGGGTTGGGGTTCAGCCCCAGCATTTT.

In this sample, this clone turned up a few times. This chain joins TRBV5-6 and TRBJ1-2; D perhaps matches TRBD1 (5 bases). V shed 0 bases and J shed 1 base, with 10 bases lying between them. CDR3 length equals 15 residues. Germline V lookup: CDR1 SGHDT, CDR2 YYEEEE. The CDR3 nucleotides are TGTGCCAGCAGCTTGGGACAGAATCTTAACTATGGCTACACCTTC. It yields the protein CASSLGQNLNYGYTF. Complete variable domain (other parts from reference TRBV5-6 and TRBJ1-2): DAGVTQSPTHLIKTRGQQVTLRCSPKSGHDTVSWYQQALGQGPQFIFQYYEEEERQRGNFPDRFSGHQFPNYSSELNVNALLLGDSALYLCASSLGQNLNYGYTFGSGTRLTVV.

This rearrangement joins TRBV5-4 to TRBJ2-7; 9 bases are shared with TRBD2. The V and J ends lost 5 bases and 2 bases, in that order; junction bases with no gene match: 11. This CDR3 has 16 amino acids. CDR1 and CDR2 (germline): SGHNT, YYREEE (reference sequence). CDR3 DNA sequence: TGTGCCAGCAGTCCTACTACTAGCGGGCCCCCCTACGAGCAGTACTTC. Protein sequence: CASSPTTSGPPYEQYF.

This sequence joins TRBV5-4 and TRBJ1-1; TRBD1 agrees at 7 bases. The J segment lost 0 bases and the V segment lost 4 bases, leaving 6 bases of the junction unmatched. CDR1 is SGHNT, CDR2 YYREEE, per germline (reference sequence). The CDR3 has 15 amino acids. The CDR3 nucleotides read TGTGCCAGCAGCCAGAGGGACAGAATGAACACTGAAGCTTTCTTT. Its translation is CASSQRDRMNTEAFF.

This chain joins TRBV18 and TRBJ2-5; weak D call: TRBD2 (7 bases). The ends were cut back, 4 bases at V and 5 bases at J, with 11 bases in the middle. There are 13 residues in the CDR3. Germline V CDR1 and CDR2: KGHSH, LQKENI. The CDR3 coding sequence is TGTGCCAGCTCACGCGGGGGCCAGGAGACCCAGTACTTC. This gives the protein CASSRGGQETQYF.

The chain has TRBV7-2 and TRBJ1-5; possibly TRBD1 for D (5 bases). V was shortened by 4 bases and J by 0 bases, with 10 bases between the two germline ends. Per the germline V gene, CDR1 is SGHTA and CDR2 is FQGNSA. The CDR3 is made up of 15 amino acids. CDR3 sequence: CASSSQGYSNQPQHF. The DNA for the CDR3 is TGTGCCAGCAGCTCCCAGGGATATAGCAATCAGCCCCAGCATTTT.